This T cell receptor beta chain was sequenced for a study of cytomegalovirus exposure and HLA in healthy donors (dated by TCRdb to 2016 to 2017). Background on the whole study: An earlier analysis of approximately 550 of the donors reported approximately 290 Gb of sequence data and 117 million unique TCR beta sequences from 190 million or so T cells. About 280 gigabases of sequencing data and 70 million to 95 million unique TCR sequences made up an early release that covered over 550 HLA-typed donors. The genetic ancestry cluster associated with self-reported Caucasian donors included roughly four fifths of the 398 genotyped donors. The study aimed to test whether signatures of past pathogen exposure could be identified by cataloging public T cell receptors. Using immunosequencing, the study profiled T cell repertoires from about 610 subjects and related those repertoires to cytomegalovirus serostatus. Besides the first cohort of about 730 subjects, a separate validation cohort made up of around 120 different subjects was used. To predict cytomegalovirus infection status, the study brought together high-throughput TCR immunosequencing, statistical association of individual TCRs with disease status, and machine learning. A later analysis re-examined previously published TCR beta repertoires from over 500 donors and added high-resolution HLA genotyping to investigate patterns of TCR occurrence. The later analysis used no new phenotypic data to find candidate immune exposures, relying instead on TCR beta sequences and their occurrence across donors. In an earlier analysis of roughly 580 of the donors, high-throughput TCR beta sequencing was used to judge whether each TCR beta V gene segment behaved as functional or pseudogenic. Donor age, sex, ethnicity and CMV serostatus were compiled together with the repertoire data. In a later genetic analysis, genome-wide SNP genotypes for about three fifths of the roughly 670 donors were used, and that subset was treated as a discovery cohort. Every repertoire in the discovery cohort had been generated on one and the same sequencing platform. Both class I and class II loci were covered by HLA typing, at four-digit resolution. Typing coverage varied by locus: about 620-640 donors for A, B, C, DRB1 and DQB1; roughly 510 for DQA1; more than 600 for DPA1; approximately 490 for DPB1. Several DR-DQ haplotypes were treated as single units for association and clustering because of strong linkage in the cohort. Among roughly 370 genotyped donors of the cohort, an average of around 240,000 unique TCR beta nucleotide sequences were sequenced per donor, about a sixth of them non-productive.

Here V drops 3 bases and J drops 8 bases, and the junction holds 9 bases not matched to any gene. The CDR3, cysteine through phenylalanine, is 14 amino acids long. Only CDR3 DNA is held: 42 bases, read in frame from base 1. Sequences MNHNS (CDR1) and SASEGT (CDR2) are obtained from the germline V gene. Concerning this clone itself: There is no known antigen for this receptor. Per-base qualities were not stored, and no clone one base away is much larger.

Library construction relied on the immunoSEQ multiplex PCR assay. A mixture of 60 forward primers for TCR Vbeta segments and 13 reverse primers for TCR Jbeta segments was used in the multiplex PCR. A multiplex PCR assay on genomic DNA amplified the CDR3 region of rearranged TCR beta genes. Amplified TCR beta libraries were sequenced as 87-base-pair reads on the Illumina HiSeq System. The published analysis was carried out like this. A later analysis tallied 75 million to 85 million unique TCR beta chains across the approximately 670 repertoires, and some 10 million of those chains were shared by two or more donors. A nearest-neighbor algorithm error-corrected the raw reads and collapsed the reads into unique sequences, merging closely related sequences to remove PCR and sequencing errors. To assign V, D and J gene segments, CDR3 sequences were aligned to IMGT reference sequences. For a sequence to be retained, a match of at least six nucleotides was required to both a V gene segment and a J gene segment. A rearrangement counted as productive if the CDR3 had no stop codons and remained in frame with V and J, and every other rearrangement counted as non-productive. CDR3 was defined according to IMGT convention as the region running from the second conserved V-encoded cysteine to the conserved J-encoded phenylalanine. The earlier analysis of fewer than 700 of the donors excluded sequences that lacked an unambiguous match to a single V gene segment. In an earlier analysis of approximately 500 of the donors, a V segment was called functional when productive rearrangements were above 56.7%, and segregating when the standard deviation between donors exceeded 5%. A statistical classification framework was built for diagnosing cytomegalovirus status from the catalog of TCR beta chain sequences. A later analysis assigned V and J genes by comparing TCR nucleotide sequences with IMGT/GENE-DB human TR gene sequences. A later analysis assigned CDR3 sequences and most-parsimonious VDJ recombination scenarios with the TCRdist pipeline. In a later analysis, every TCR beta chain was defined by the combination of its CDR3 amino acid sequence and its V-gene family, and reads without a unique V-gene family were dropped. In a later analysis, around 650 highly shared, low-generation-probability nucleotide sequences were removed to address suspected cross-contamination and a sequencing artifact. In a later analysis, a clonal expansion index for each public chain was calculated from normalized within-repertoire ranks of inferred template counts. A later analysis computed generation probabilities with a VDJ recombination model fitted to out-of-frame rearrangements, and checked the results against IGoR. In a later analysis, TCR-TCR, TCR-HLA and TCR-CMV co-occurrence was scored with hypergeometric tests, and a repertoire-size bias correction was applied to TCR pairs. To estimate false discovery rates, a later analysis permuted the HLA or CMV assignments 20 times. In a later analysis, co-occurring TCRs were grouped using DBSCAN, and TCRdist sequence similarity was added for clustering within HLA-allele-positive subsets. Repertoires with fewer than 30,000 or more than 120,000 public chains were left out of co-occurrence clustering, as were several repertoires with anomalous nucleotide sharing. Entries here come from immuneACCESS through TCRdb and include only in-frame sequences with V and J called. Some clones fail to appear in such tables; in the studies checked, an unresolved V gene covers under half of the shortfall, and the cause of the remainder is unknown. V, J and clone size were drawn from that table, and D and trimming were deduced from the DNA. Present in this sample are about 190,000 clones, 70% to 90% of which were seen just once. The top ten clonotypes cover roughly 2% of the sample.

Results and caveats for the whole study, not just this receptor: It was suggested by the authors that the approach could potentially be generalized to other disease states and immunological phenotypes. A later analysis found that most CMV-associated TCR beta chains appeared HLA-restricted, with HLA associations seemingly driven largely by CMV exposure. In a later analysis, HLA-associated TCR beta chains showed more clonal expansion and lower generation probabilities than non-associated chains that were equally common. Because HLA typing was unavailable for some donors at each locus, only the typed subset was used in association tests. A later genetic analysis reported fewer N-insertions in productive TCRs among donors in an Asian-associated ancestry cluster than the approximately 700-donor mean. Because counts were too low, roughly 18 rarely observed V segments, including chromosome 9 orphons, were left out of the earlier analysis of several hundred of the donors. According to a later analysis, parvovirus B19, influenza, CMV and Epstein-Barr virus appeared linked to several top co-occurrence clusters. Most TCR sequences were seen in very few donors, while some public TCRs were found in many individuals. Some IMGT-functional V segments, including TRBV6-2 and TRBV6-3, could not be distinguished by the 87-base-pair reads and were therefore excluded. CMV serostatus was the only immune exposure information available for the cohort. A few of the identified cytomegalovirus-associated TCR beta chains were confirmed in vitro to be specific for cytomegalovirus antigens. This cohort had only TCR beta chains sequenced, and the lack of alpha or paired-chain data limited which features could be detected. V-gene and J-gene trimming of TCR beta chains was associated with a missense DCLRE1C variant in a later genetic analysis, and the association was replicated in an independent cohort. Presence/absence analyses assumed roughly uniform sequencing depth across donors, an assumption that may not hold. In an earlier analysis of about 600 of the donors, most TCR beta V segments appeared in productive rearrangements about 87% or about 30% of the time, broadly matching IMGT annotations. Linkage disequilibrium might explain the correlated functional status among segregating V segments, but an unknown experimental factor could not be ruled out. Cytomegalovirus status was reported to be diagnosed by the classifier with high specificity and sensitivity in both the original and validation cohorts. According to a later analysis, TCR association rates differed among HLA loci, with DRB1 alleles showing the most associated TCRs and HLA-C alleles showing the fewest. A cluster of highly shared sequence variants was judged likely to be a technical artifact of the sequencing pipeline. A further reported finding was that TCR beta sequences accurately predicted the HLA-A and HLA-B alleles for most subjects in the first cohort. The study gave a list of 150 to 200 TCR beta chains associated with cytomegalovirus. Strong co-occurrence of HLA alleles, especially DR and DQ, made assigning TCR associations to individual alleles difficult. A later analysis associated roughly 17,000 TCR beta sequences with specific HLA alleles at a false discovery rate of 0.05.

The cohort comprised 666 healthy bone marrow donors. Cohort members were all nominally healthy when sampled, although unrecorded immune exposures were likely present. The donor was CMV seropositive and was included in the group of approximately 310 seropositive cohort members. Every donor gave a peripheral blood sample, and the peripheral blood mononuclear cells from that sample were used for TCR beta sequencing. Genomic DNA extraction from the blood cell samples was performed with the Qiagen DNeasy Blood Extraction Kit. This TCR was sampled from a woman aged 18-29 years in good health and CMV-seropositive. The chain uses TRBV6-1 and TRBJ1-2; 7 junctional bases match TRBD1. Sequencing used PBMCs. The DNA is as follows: TGTGCCAGCAGTGACCCGACCACAGGGGACGGCTACACCTTC. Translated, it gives CASSDPTTGDGYTF.